Listed below are T cell receptor beta chains from one sample, sequenced in a study of T-cell memory formation after mild COVID-19. TCRdb independently ran MiXCR on the 5' RACE reads; one entry per CDR3 protein. The data contain 120,000 to 150,000 distinct CDR3 sequences, 6% of them singletons. The specimen was PBMCs or a T cell subset sorted from them (not recorded which). The receptor set was obtained from an adult woman who had mild COVID-19 (a few samples of this study predate the infection). Cell type and time point are not known. CDR3s include the opening cysteine and the closing phenylalanine or tryptophan. D genes are given only for firm matches. Clone size is stated in some rows and not others, as once, few, many or a class when expanded.

few	TRBD1	TRBV2	TRBJ1-1	TGTGCCAGCAGCCCGGGACAGGGGGCGGTAGGAGCTTTCTTT	CASSPGQGAVGAFF
few	.	TRBV5-1	TRBJ2-3	TGCGCCAGCTTAGAGGCGGGCACAGATACGCAGTATTTT	CASLEAGTDTQYF
.	TRBD1	TRBV19	TRBJ1-5	TGTGCCAGTAGCTTGGACAGGGGGCTTTCAGGCAATCAGCCCCAGCATTTT	CASSLDRGLSGNQPQHF
few	.	TRBV29-1	TRBJ1-2	TGCAGCGTTGGAGAGGGGTACCGCTACACCTTC	CSVGEGYRYTF
many	.	TRBV3-1	TRBJ2-3	TGTGCCAGCAGCCAGGCGGACACGCAGTATTTT	CASSQADTQYF
.	.	TRBV27	TRBJ1-2	TGTGCCAGCAGCCCCGCCCGGCGCGGCTCCTATGGCTACACCTTC	CASSPARRGSYGYTF
many	TRBD1	TRBV20-1	TRBJ2-1	TGCAGTGCTAGCAACAGGGGGAGGCACGACAATGAGCAGTTCTTC	CSASNRGRHDNEQFF
.	TRBD2	TRBV20-1	TRBJ2-3	TGCAGTGCTAGAAATCGGCGGGGGTACACAGATACGCAGTATTTT	CSARNRRGYTDTQYF
few	TRBD1	TRBV18	TRBJ1-5	TGTGCCAGCTCATCAGGGACAGCTCCAGAGCCCCAGCATTTT	CASSSGTAPEPQHF
many	.	TRBV5-1	TRBJ1-4	TGCGCCAGCAGCCCTACAGGGCCTTCTAATGAAAAACTGTTTTTT	CASSPTGPSNEKLFF
few	.	TRBV7-9	TRBJ2-3	TGTGCCAGCAGCTTAGAAAACCGGGACCTGAGCACAGATACGCAGTATTTT	CASSLENRDLSTDTQYF
many	TRBD2	TRBV20-1	TRBJ2-3	TGCAGTGCTAGAACATGGTCTAGCGGGCTCACAGATACGCAGTATTTT	CSARTWSSGLTDTQYF
few	.	TRBV5-1	TRBJ2-5	TGCGCCAGCAGCCGTCGAGAGACCCAGTACTTC	CASSRRETQYF
.	.	TRBV20-1	TRBJ2-1	TGCAGTGCTAGAGCCCGCCCTGACAGTAATGAGCAGTTCTTC	CSARARPDSNEQFF
many	.	TRBV4-2	TRBJ2-6	TGTGCCAGCAGCCAAGACTCTGGGGCCAACGTCCTGACTTTC	CASSQDSGANVLTF
few	.	TRBV20-1	TRBJ1-1	TGCAGTGCTAGGATCTCGGGGTCTGAAGCTTTCTTT	CSARISGSEAFF
.	.	TRBV4-1	TRBJ2-2	TGCGCCAGCAGCCCCGTCATACAGCGCCGAACCGGGGAGCTGTTTTTT	CASSPVIQRRTGELFF
many	.	TRBV20-1	TRBJ1-1	TGCAGTGCCCTTACGGGGGGCGGAGGCACTGAAGCTTTCTTT	CSALTGGGGTEAFF
.	TRBD2	TRBV6-5	TRBJ2-3	TGTGCCAGCAGTCGTAGCGGGAGCGCAGATACGCAGTATTTT	CASSRSGSADTQYF
many	.	TRBV5-1	TRBJ1-2	TGCGCCAGCAGTTCCCTCGGGGGAATCTATGGCTACACCTTC	CASSSLGGIYGYTF
.	.	TRBV7-6	TRBJ1-6	TGTGCCAGCAGCTCCTACTATTCACCCCTCCACTTT	CASSSYYSPLHF
many	TRBD2	TRBV10-3	TRBJ2-5	TGTGCCATCAGTGAGCTAGCGGGGGCCGAGACCCAGTACTTC	CAISELAGAETQYF
many	TRBD1	TRBV5-1	TRBJ2-3	TGCGCCAGCAGCTTGGCCGGGACAGGGGGCACAGATACGCAGTATTTT	CASSLAGTGGTDTQYF
many	.	TRBV5-1	TRBJ2-3	TGCGCCAGCAGCTTGGGAAACAACTGGGATACGCAGTATTTT	CASSLGNNWDTQYF
many	TRBD2	TRBV9	TRBJ2-7	TGTGCCAGCAGCGGGACTAGCGGGGGAGCGTACGAGCAGTACTTC	CASSGTSGGAYEQYF
.	.	TRBV25-1	TRBJ2-1	TGTGCCAGCAGTGATCCGCTCAGGTTGGATAATGAGCAGTTCTTC	CASSDPLRLDNEQFF
many	.	TRBV12-3/TRBV12-4	TRBJ2-7	TGTGCCAGCAGTTTCGCCGAGGGCTACGAGCAGTACTTC	CASSFAEGYEQYF
few	.	TRBV12-3/TRBV12-4	TRBJ2-1	TGTGCCAGCAGTTCCCTCGCCCCCTCCTACAATGAGCAGTTCTTC	CASSSLAPSYNEQFF
few	.	TRBV24-1	TRBJ2-1	TGTGCCACCAGTGATCAGTGGGGTTCCAATGAGCAGTTCTTC	CATSDQWGSNEQFF
many	TRBD2	TRBV12-3/TRBV12-4	TRBJ2-1	TGTGCCAGCACTTTCCAACTAGCGGGAGCGGTTGAGCAGTTCTTC	CASTFQLAGAVEQFF
many	.	TRBV6-5	TRBJ2-3	TGTGCCAGCAGTCGCATAGCTAGCACAGATACGCAGTATTTT	CASSRIASTDTQYF
.	.	TRBV25-1	TRBJ1-2	TGTGCCAGCGGTAAGGACGGCACGAACTATGGCTACACCTTC	CASGKDGTNYGYTF
many	TRBD2	TRBV12-3/TRBV12-4	TRBJ2-3	TGTGCCAGCAGTTCCCCGGGGGGGGCCGCAGATACGCAGTATTTT	CASSSPGGAADTQYF
many	.	TRBV7-2	TRBJ2-1	TGTGCCAGCAGCTTACTGAGGGCGAAAAAATACAATGAGCAGTTCTTC	CASSLLRAKKYNEQFF
many	TRBD2	TRBV20-1	TRBJ2-1	TGCAGTGCTAAGGGGATCGGGATGGCGGGAGTTTCCTACAATGAGCAGTTCTTC	CSAKGIGMAGVSYNEQFF
few	.	TRBV9	TRBJ1-3	TGTGCCAGCAGCGACCGGGACACGGGAAACACCATATATTTT	CASSDRDTGNTIYF
many	TRBD1	TRBV5-1	TRBJ2-1	TGCGCCAGCAGCTTGATCGGACAGGGGGAAAACAATGAGCAGTTCTTC	CASSLIGQGENNEQFF
few	.	TRBV12-3/TRBV12-4	TRBJ2-3	TGTGCCAGCAGTCCACGACAGACTACTACGCAGTATTTT	CASSPRQTTTQYF
few	.	TRBV5-1	TRBJ1-5	TGCGCCAGCAGCTTGGGCAACAGCCCCGGGCCCCAGCATTTT	CASSLGNSPGPQHF
few	TRBD1	TRBV20-1	TRBJ2-1	TGCAGTGCTAGACATGGGACAGGGGGCAATGAGCAGTTCTTC	CSARHGTGGNEQFF
.	TRBD1	TRBV6-2/TRBV6-3	TRBJ1-5	TGTGCCAGCAGACAGGGGAATCAGCCCCAGCATTTT	CASRQGNQPQHF
once	.	TRBV6-5	TRBJ2-5	TGTGCCAGCAGCCCCGTCTGGGGAGAGACCCAGTACTTC	CASSPVWGETQYF
many	.	TRBV7-6	TRBJ1-5	TGTGCCAGCAGCTTAGCCGGTTTCAATCAGCCCCAGCATTTT	CASSLAGFNQPQHF
.	.	TRBV29-1	TRBJ1-1	TGCAGCGTTGGAAGGGGGGGCACTGAAGCTTTCTTT	CSVGRGGTEAFF
.	TRBD2	TRBV10-3	TRBJ2-7	TGTGCCATCAGTGAGCCAGCGGGAGGTCTCGAGCAGTACTTC	CAISEPAGGLEQYF
many	TRBD1	TRBV29-1	TRBJ1-2	TGCAGCGTCGGGACAGCTGTCTATGGCTACACCTTC	CSVGTAVYGYTF
.	.	TRBV6-6	TRBJ1-5	TGTGCCAGCAGCCGACGGGGGTATAGCAATCAGCCCCAGCATTTT	CASSRRGYSNQPQHF
few	TRBD1	TRBV12-3/TRBV12-4	TRBJ1-1	TGTGCCAGCAGGGGGACAGGGCGGGTGAACACTGAAGCTTTCTTT	CASRGTGRVNTEAFF
.	.	TRBV3-1	TRBJ2-1	TGTGCCAGCAGCCAAGAGGGACCCACCTGGGGTGAGCAGTTCTTC	CASSQEGPTWGEQFF
few	.	TRBV3-1	TRBJ2-7	TGTGCCATCTCGGGGAGGAACTCCTACGAGCAGTACTTC	CAISGRNSYEQYF
many	TRBD1	TRBV5-1	TRBJ2-6	TGCGCCAGCAGCCGATGGGACAGCAGCCGGATGACTTCTGGGGCCAACGTCCTGACTTTC	CASSRWDSSRMTSGANVLTF
few	.	TRBV2	TRBJ2-3	TGTGCCTCCTCGGTTCTAGCGACGGCAGATACGCAGTATTTT	CASSVLATADTQYF
many	TRBD1	TRBV7-2	TRBJ2-3	TGTGCCAGCAGCTCAATGACAGGGTTAGATACGCAGTATTTT	CASSSMTGLDTQYF
.	.	TRBV18	TRBJ2-5	TGTGCCAGCTCACCTCGGACAGCTCCCCAAGAGACCCAGTACTTC	CASSPRTAPQETQYF
many	.	TRBV12-3/TRBV12-4	TRBJ1-5	TGTGCCAGCAGTTTGGCCTTGGGGTCTCAGCCCCAGCATTTT	CASSLALGSQPQHF
.	.	TRBV19	TRBJ1-3	TGTGCCAGTAGTCTCTTGGCCAGCTCTGGAAACACCATATATTTT	CASSLLASSGNTIYF
.	TRBD1	TRBV2	TRBJ1-1	TGTGCCAGCAGTGAAAGAGGCCAGGGGGCCACTGAAGCTTTCTTT	CASSERGQGATEAFF
many	.	TRBV11-2	TRBJ1-2	TGTGCCAGCAGCTTAGATACAGGCAGTTATGGCTACACCTTC	CASSLDTGSYGYTF
many	.	TRBV20-1	TRBJ2-2	TGCAGTGCTAGAGGAGCAGGACAGACGTACACCGGGGAGCTGTTTTTT	CSARGAGQTYTGELFF
many	.	TRBV3-1	TRBJ2-1	TGTGCCAGCAGCCAAGTCCAGCCTGCAAATGAGCAGTTCTTC	CASSQVQPANEQFF